This T cell receptor beta chain was profiled in a study of brain T cells in children with intractable seizures. As concerns this clone: Its antigen remains unidentified.

Whole-study findings and limits: Absence of clones before surgery may stem from lower sequencing depth. Viral specificity was inferred only from CDR3 similarity; HCMV serostatus was unknown.

Only in-frame clones appear in the TCRdb table, and some are missing; sequencing was by immunoSEQ multiplex PCR. Found here are tens of thousands of clones, roughly 91% of them singletons; the top ten hold roughly 1.5%. Sequencing was limited to surgery cases with top T cell transcript signatures in brain tissue. Patients received at least one anti-epileptic drug before surgery. The CDR3 is made up of 15 amino acids. Germline V CDR1 and CDR2: MNHEY, SMNVEV (reference sequence). V was clipped by 0 bases and J by 0 bases, with 6 bases between them. The clonotype comes from a boy under two years old with tuberous sclerosis and intractable seizures. The rearrangement uses TRBV27 and TRBJ1-5, with a weak D call TRBD1 (5 bases). Sequenced material: peripheral blood, taken at surgery. CDR3: CASSLSGGSNQPQHF. DNA of the CDR3: TGTGCCAGCAGTTTATCGGGGGGTAGCAATCAGCCCCAGCATTTT.